These 10 T cell receptor beta chains were sequenced from one sample in a study of type 1 regulatory T cells. The study, taken as a whole, reports: Compared with non-Tr1 cells, Tr1 cells showed a narrower TCR repertoire.

These receptors' antigens are unknown. From the reads, TCRdb called clonotypes with MiXCR, one entry per CDR3 protein. The table lists around 64,000 distinct CDR3 sequences, roughly 20% of them singletons. The specimen was cultured type 1 regulatory T (Tr1) cells, either the whole culture or a sorted fraction (not recorded which). The receptor source for this set is a human donor in good health.

This chain uses TRBV20-1 with TRBJ2-2, with D perhaps matching TRBD2 (6 bases). V was pared by 7 bases and J by 2 bases, with 8 bases between. Germline V gives CDR1 DFQATT, CDR2 SNEGSKA (reference sequence). This CDR3 has 12 residues. The CDR3 DNA sequence: TGCAGTGTAGCGGTAAACACCGGGGAGCTGTTTTTT. Translating it yields CSVAVNTGELFF.

V gene TRBV20-1 combines with J gene TRBJ2-7; D unclear. This CDR3 region has 11 residues. Germline V gives CDR1 DFQATT, CDR2 SNEGSKA (reference sequence). Deletions cut 5 bases from V and 0 bases from J, with 5 bases between. The CDR3 region is CSASTSYEQYF. In DNA form, the CDR3 reads TGCAGTGCTTCGACCTCCTACGAGCAGTACTTC.

The chain uses TRBV12-3 or TRBV12-4 and TRBJ1-5; D may be TRBD1 (5 bases). V lost 4 bases and J 4 bases, leaving 8 bases between the germline ends. CDR3 length equals 13 residues. The CDR3 loop is CASSWGHNQPQHF. The CDR3 DNA reads TGTGCCAGCAGTTGGGGCCATAATCAGCCCCAGCATTTT.

The chain couples TRBV4-3 to TRBJ1-2; a possible D gene is TRBD1 (5 bases). The V end was cut by 1 base, the J end by 3 bases, with 12 bases between. Germline CDR1 LGHNA, CDR2 YSLEER. CDR3 length equals 15 residues. CDR3 sequence: CASSQALTAYYGYTF. The CDR3, as DNA: TGCGCCAGCAGCCAAGCCCTGACAGCTTACTATGGCTACACCTTC.

The rearrangement joins TRBV7-9 to TRBJ2-1; TRBD2 matches 7 bases. Per germline, CDR1 SEHNR and CDR2 FQNEAQ (reference sequence). Trimming took 5 bases from V and 0 from J; bases not matched to a gene: 13. The CDR3 sequence is 18 residues long. The CDR3 DNA is TGTGCCAGCAGCCGAGGGTGGGCTAGCGGAGACTCCTACAATGAGCAGTTCTTC. Translating gives CASSRGWASGDSYNEQFF. The whole variable domain, filled in from reference TRBV7-9 and TRBJ2-1, reads DTGVSQNPRHKITKRGQNVTFRCDPISEHNRLYWYRQTLGQGPEFLTYFQNEAQLEKSRLLSDRFSAERPKGSFSTLEIQRTEQGDSAMYLCASSRGWASGDSYNEQFFGPGTRLTVL.

This clonotype was counted at least ten times. This rearrangement joins TRBV12-3 or TRBV12-4 to TRBJ1-2, with TRBD1 as a possible D gene (5 bases). The CDR3 contains 13 residues. The germline V and J ends were trimmed by 5 bases and 8 bases, with 15 bases remaining between them. This CDR3 is CASSAAGAYGYTF. The CDR3 nucleotides read TGTGCCAGCAGTGCGGCCGGGGCGTACGGCTACACCTTC.

There are a few counts of this clonotype. This chain connects TRBV6-1 to TRBJ2-1; D is unclear. The CDR3 spans 15 residues. Germline loops: CDR1 MNHNS, CDR2 SASEGT. Trimming left V 0 bases short and J 8 bases short, with 14 bases between. The CDR3 protein is CASSEAPKLNYEQFF. CDR3 nucleotide sequence: TGTGCCAGCAGTGAAGCGCCTAAACTAAATTATGAGCAGTTCTTC.

This clonotype was counted only a few times. V is TRBV18 and J is TRBJ1-2, with D possibly matching TRBD1 (5 bases). Germline V CDR1 and CDR2: KGHSH, LQKENI. The length of the CDR3 is 14 residues. With 3 bases removed from V and 2 bases from J, the gap between germline ends came to 10 bases. CDR3 nucleotide sequence: TGTGCCAGCTCACCCACGACAGAGAACTATGGCTACACCTTC. Translation gives CASSPTTENYGYTF.

This sequence joins TRBV24-1 and TRBJ2-7; D might be TRBD1 or TRBD2, each matching 6 bases. The CDR3 sequence is 13 residues long. Deletions cut 9 bases from V and 1 base from J, with 12 bases between. The germline CDR1 and CDR2 sequences are KGHDR and SFDVKD. In DNA, the CDR3 is TGTGCCACCCTCCGGGGGCTATCCTACGAGCAGTACTTC. It encodes CATLRGLSYEQYF.

This clonotype has just a few counts. V and J are TRBV20-1 and TRBJ1-6, with D tentatively TRBD1 (5 bases). Between the trimmed V and J ends, which lost 6 bases and 5 bases, there was a span of 20 bases. The CDR3 has 16 amino acids. Germline CDR1 reads DFQATT; CDR2 reads SNEGSKA (reference sequence). The CDR3 coding sequence is TGCAGTGCCACCATAACCGGGGGTCTAAATAATTCACCCCTCCACTTT. Translation: CSATITGGLNNSPLHF.